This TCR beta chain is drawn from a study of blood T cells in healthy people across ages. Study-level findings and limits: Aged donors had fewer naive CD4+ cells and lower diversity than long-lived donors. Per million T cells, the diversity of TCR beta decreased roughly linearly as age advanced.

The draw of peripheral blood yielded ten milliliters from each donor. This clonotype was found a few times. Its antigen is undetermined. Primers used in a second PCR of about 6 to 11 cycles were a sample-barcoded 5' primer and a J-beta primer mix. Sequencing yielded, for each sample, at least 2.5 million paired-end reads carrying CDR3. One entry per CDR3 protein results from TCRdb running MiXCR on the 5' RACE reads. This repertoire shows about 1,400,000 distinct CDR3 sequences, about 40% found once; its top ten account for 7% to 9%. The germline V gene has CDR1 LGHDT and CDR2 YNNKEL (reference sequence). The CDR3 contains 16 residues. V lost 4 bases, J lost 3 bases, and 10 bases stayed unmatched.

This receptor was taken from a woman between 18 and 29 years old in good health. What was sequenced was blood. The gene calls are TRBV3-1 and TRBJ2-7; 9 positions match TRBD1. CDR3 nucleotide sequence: TGTGCCAGCAGCCGCAAGGCGGGGACAGGGATCTACGAGCAGTACTTC. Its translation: CASSRKAGTGIYEQYF.